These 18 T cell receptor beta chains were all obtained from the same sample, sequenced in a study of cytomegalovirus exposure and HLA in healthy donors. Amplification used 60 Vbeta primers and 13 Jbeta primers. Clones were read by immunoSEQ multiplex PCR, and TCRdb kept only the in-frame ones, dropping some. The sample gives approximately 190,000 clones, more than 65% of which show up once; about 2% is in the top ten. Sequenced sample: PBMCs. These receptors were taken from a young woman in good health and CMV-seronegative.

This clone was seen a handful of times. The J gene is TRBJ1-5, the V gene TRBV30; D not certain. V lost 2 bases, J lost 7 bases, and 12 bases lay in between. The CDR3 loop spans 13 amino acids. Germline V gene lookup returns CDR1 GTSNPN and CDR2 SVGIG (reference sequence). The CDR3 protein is CAWSQVGSQPQHF. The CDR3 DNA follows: TGTGCCTGGAGTCAAGTAGGGAGCCAGCCCCAGCATTTT.

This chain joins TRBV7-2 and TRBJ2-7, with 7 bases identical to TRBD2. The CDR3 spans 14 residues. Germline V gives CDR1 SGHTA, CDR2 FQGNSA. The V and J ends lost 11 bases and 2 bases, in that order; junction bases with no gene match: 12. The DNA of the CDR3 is TGTGCCTCCGCAGCATCCGCGGGGGCCTACGAGCAGTACTTC. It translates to CASAASAGAYEQYF.

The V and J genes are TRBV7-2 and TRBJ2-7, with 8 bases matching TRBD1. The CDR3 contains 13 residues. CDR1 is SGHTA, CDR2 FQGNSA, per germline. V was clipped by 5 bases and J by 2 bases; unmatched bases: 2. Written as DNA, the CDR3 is TGTGCCAGCAGCCGGACAGGGACCTACGAGCAGTACTTC. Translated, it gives CASSRTGTYEQYF. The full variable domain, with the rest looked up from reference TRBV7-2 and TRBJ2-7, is GAGVSQSPSNKVTEKGKDVELRCDPISGHTALYWYRQSLGQGLEFLIYFQGNSAPDKSGLPSDRFSAERTGGSVSTLTIQRTQQEDSAVYLCASSRTGTYEQYFGPGTRLTVT.

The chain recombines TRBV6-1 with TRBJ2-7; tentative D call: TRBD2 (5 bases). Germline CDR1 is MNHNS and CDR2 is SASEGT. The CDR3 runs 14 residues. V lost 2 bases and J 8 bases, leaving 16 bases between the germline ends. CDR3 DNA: TGTGCCAGCAGTGAATTGATTCGGGGAGCCAAGCAGTACTTC. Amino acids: CASSELIRGAKQYF.

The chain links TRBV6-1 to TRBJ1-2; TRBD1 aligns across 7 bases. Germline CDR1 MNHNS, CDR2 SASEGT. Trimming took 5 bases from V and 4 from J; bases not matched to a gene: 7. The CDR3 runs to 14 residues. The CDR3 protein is CASSFGTVFYGYTF. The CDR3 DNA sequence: TGTGCCAGCAGTTTCGGGACAGTCTTCTATGGCTACACCTTC.

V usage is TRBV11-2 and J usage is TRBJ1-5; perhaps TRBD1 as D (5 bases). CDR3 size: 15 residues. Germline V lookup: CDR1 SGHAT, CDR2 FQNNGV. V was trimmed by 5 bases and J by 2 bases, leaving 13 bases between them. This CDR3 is CASSPRGRGNQPQHF. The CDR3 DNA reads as TGTGCCAGCAGCCCAAGGGGAAGGGGCAATCAGCCCCAGCATTTT.

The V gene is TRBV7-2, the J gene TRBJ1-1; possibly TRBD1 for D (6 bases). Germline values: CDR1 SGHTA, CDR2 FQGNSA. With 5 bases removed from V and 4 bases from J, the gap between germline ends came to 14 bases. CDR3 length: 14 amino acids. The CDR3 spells CASSPLRGTTEAFF. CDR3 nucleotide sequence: TGTGCCAGCAGCCCCCTAAGGGGGACCACTGAAGCTTTCTTT.

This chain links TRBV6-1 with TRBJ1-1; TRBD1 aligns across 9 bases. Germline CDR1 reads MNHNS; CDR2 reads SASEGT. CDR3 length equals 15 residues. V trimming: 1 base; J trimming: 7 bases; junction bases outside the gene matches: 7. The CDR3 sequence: CASSEGVEGQGEAFF. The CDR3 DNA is TGTGCCAGCAGTGAAGGGGTCGAGGGACAGGGTGAAGCTTTCTTT.

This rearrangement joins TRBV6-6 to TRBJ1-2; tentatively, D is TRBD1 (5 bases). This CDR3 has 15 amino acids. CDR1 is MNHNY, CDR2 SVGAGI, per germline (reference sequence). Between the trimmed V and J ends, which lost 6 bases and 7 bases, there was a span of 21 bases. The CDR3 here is CASRTSGDASSGYTF. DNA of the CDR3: TGTGCCAGCAGAACTTCGGGGGACGCTTCCTCTGGCTACACCTTC.

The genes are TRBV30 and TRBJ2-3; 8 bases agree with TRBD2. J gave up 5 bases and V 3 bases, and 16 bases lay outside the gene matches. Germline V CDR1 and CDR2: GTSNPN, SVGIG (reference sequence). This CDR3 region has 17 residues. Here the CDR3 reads CAWRPNVREANLDTQYF. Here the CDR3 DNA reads TGTGCCTGGAGGCCCAATGTGCGGGAGGCAAATCTAGATACGCAGTATTTT.

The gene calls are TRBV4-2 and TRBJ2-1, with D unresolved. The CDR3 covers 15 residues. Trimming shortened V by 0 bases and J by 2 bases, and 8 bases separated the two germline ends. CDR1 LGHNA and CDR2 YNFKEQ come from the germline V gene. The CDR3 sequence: CASSQEPGTYNEQFF. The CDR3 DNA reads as TGTGCCAGCAGCCAAGAACCCGGTACCTACAATGAGCAGTTCTTC.

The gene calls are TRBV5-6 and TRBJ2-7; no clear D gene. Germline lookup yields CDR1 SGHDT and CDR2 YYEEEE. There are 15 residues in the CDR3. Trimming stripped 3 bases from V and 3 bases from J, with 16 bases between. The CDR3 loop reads CASSSLPPPGYEQYF. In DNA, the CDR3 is TGTGCCAGCAGCTCCTTGCCACCTCCAGGCTACGAGCAGTACTTC.

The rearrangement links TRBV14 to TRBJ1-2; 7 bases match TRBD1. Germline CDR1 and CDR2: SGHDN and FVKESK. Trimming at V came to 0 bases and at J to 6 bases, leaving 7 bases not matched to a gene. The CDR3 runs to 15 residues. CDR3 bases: TGTGCCAGCAGCCAAGAGGGACAGTTCCTAGATGGCTACACCTTC. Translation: CASSQEGQFLDGYTF. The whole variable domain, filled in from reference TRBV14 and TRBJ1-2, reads EAGVTQFPSHSVIEKGQTVTLRCDPISGHDNLYWYRRVMGKEIKFLLHFVKESKQDESGMPNNRFLAERTGGTYSTLKVQPAELEDSGVYFCASSQEGQFLDGYTFGSGTRLTVV.

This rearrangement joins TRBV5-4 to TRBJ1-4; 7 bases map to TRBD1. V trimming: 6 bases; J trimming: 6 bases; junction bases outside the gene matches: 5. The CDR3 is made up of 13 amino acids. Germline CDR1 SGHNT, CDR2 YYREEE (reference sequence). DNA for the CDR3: TGTGCCAGCACCCTCCAGGGGGATGAAAAACTGTTTTTT. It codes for CASTLQGDEKLFF. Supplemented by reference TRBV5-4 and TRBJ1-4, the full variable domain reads ETGVTQSPTHLIKTRGQQVTLRCSSQSGHNTVSWYQQALGQGPQFIFQYYREEENGRGNFPPRFSGLQFPNYSSELNVNALELDDSALYLCASTLQGDEKLFFGSGTQLSVL.

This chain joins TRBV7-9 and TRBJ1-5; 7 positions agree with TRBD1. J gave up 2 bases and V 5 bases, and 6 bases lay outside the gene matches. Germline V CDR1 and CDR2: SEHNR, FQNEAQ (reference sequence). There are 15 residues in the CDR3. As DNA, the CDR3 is TGTGCCAGCAGCCCAATGGGGACAGGCAATCAGCCCCAGCATTTT. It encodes CASSPMGTGNQPQHF.

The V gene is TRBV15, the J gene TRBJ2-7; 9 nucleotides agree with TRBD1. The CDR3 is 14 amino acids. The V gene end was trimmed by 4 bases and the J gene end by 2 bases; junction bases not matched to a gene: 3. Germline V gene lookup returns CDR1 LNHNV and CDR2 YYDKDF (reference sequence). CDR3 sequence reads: CATSKRQGAYEQYF. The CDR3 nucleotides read TGTGCCACCAGCAAGCGACAGGGGGCCTACGAGCAGTACTTC.

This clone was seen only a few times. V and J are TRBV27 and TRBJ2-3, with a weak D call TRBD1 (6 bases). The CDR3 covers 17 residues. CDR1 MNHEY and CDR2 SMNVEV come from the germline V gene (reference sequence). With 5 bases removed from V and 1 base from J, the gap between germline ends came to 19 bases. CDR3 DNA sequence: TGTGCCAGCAGTCCCTCCGGCGGCGCAGGGGGCACAGATACGCAGTATTTT. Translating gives CASSPSGGAGGTDTQYF.

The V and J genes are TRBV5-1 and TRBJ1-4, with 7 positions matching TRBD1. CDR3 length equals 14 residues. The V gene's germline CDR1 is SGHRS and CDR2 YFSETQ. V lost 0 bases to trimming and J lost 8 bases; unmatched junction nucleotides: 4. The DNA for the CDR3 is TGCGCCAGCAGCTTGGGGCAGGGGGGAGAAAAACTGTTTTTT. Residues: CASSLGQGGEKLFF.